Listed here are 4 T cell receptor beta chains from one sample, sequenced in a study of response to subunit inactivated influenza vaccine. One entry per CDR3 protein, called by TCRdb with MiXCR from the RT-PCR reads. The sample records around 530,000 distinct CDR3 sequences, about 12% being singletons. Sample: PBMCs from blood, taken on the day of vaccination. These receptor sequences come from a man aged 45-65 years who received an inactivated influenza vaccine.

This clonotype came up a few times. The CDR3 loop reads CASSKTRTSGMNTGELFF. In nucleotides, the CDR3 is TGTGCCAGCAGCAAAACCAGGACTAGCGGGATGAACACCGGGGAGCTGTTTTTT. This chain links TRBV2 with TRBJ2-2; 12 bases are shared with TRBD2. The germline V gene encodes CDR1 SNHLY and CDR2 FYNNEI. Trimming removed 6 bases from V and 1 base from J; junction bases left unmatched: 9. The CDR3 sequence is 18 residues long.

The V gene is TRBV20-1, the J gene TRBJ2-7, with D tentatively TRBD2 (5 bases). V lost 4 bases and J 4 bases, leaving 11 bases between the germline ends. The CDR3 has 12 amino acids. Germline assignment: CDR1 DFQATT and CDR2 SNEGSKA (reference sequence). The CDR3 DNA reads as TGCAGTGCTAACTCGGACTTATACGAGCAGTACTTC. Amino acid sequence: CSANSDLYEQYF.

In this sample, this clonotype turned up a few times. CDR3 amino acids: CASSPRDTGGDTQYF. DNA for the CDR3: TGTGCCAGCAGCCCCCGGGACACAGGCGGAGATACGCAGTATTTT. V usage is TRBV7-8 and J usage is TRBJ2-3; maybe TRBD1 (6 bases). The CDR3 contains 15 residues. Trimming pared 5 bases from V and 5 bases from J, leaving 17 bases between. From germline, CDR1 is SGHVS and CDR2 FQNEAQ. Variable domain in full (rest from reference TRBV7-8 and TRBJ2-3): GAGVSQSPRYKVAKRGQDVALRCDPISGHVSLFWYQQALGQGPEFLTYFQNEAQLDKSGLPSDRFFAERPEGSVSTLKIQRTQQEDSAVYLCASSPRDTGGDTQYFGPGTRLTVL.

V usage is TRBV4-2 and J usage is TRBJ1-4, with D perhaps TRBD1 (5 bases). Germline V gene lookup returns CDR1 LGHNA and CDR2 YNFKEQ. The CDR3 runs to 16 residues. The V gene lost 0 bases and the J gene lost 5 bases, with 13 bases spanning the gap. The CDR3 protein is CASSQDVGESNEKLFF. The DNA for the CDR3 is TGTGCCAGCAGCCAAGACGTAGGGGAATCCAATGAAAAACTGTTTTTT.